The 17 T cell receptor beta chains reported below all come from one sample, sequenced in a study of PD-L1 blockade in urothelial cancer. Repertoires were generated with immunoSEQ multiplex PCR, while TCRdb's copy carries only in-frame clones and drops some. Here the sample spans 40,000 to 60,000 clones, 80% to 90% being singletons. Time point noted: pretreatment peripheral blood. The material sequenced was PBMCs, taken around atezolizumab (anti-PD-L1) treatment. These TCRs come from a man aged 65 to 79 with urothelial cancer.

The rearrangement links TRBV7-2 to TRBJ2-7; 7 bases align to TRBD2. The CDR3 consists of 13 residues. CDR1 and CDR2 (germline): SGHTA, FQGNSA. Losses at the gene ends were 8 bases for V and 5 bases for J; bases not matched to a gene: 9. The CDR3 sequence: CASHTGGKDEQYF. CDR3 nucleotide sequence: TGTGCCAGCCACACCGGGGGGAAAGACGAGCAGTACTTC.

The chain has TRBV9 and TRBJ2-7; TRBD1 might be the D (6 bases). Per the germline V gene, CDR1 is SGDLS and CDR2 is YYNGEE. Deletions cut 4 bases from V and 1 base from J, with 12 bases between. The length of the CDR3 is 14 residues. CDR3 bases: TGTGCCAGCAGCTTGGCCGGGACATCCTACGAGCAGTACTTC. It is translated as CASSLAGTSYEQYF.

This CDR3 reads CASSLTGGGTDTQYF. The DNA for the CDR3 is TGTGCCAGCAGCCTGACAGGGGGCGGCACAGATACGCAGTATTTT. This sequence joins TRBV6-6 and TRBJ2-3; 10 bases fit TRBD1. The CDR3 runs 15 residues. Losses at the gene ends were 6 bases for V and 1 base for J; bases not matched to a gene: 4. Germline CDR1 is MNHNY and CDR2 is SVGAGI (reference sequence).

The rearrangement joins TRBV6-5 to TRBJ1-6, with D possibly matching TRBD1 (6 bases). Germline V gene sequence: CDR1 MNHEY, CDR2 SVGAGI. V was cut by 0 bases and J by 8 bases, with 14 bases left in between. This CDR3 contains 16 residues. The CDR3 spells CASSYSTGGTDSPLHF. CDR3 nucleotides: TGTGCCAGCAGTTACTCGACAGGCGGTACAGATTCACCCCTCCACTTT.

The chain couples TRBV5-8 to TRBJ2-7, with D possibly matching TRBD2 (5 bases). Germline CDR1 reads SGHTS; CDR2 reads YDEGEE. This CDR3 spans 15 amino acids. V was trimmed by 4 bases and J by 0 bases, leaving 14 bases between them. The CDR3 region has the DNA TGTGCCAGCAGCCGTCTCGGAGGAGACTCCTACGAGCAGTACTTC. It encodes CASSRLGGDSYEQYF.

This clone showed up just once. J is TRBJ1-6 and V is TRBV6-4, with D possibly TRBD1 on 5 matching bases. The CDR3 has 14 amino acids. The V gene's germline CDR1 is MRHNA and CDR2 SNTAGT. V was clipped by 8 bases and J by 6 bases, with 14 bases between them. The CDR3: CASRGSGLNSPLHF. The CDR3 DNA is TGTGCCAGCCGAGGATCAGGGCTTAATTCACCCCTCCACTTT.

The chain carries TRBV28 and TRBJ1-2; 7 bases align to TRBD1. V gave up 5 bases and J gave up 7 bases; unmatched junction bases: 10. Looked up from germline, CDR1 is MDHEN and CDR2 is SYDVKM. The CDR3 has 14 residues. DNA of the CDR3: TGTGCCAGCAGTCTCCCCCGACAGGGCTTTGGCTACACCTTC. Protein: CASSLPRQGFGYTF.

There are a few counts of this clone. The V and J genes are TRBV27 and TRBJ2-7, with 7 bases that match TRBD1. This CDR3 contains 13 residues. Germline V gene data show CDR1 as MNHEY and CDR2 as SMNVEV (reference sequence). V gave up 4 bases and J gave up 7 bases; unmatched junction bases: 7. For the CDR3, the DNA is TGTGCCAGCAGTTCCGAGACAGGGTTAGAGCAGTACTTC. Its translation is CASSSETGLEQYF.

The V and J genes are TRBV7-8 and TRBJ2-2; TRBD1 matches at 9 bases. This CDR3 comprises 13 residues. The germline gives CDR1 SGHVS, CDR2 FQNEAQ. In DNA, the CDR3 is TGTGCTGGGGGACAGGGAGGGGCCGGGGAGCTGTTTTTT. Amino acid sequence: CAGGQGGAGELFF.

The V call is TRBV7-8, the J call TRBJ2-7; 8 bases fit TRBD1. Germline values: CDR1 SGHVS, CDR2 FQNEAQ. With V trimmed by 10 bases and J by 7 bases, 18 bases remained unmatched. The CDR3 extends over 15 amino acids. CDR3 sequence: CATQRTGGGSGEQYF. Written as DNA, the CDR3 is TGTGCCACCCAGCGCACAGGGGGAGGCTCGGGGGAGCAGTACTTC. Based on the CDR3 plus reference TRBV7-8 and TRBJ2-7, the full variable domain is GAGVSQSPRYKVAKRGQDVALRCDPISGHVSLFWYQQALGQGPEFLTYFQNEAQLDKSGLPSDRFFAERPEGSVSTLKIQRTQQEDSAVYLCATQRTGGGSGEQYFGPGTRLTVT.

J is TRBJ1-3 and V is TRBV5-8, with TRBD1 matching over 7 bases. Unmatched junction bases numbered 1, after V lost 0 bases and J lost 1 base. The germline V gene has CDR1 SGHTS and CDR2 YDEGEE. The CDR3 has 15 amino acids. CDR3 DNA: TGTGCCAGCAGCTTGGAGGGACAGTCTGGAAACACCATATATTTT. Residues: CASSLEGQSGNTIYF.

The chain employs TRBV20-1 and TRBJ2-1; D gene unclear. Trimming removed 3 bases from V and 10 bases from J, with 10 bases in between. Germline loops: CDR1 DFQATT, CDR2 SNEGSKA (reference sequence). CDR3 length: 11 residues. The CDR3 nucleotides read TGCAGTGCTAGTCCCTACCGGGAGCAGTTCTTC. This gives the protein CSASPYREQFF.

This clone came up once. The chain has TRBV4-2 and TRBJ1-1; maybe TRBD1 (5 bases). The CDR3 covers 14 residues. Trimming removed 4 bases at V and 5 bases at J, with 14 bases between. Looked up from germline, CDR1 is LGHNA and CDR2 is YNFKEQ. CDR3 loop: CASSPRGKGTEAFF. The CDR3 DNA is TGTGCCAGCAGCCCCCGCGGAAAGGGGACTGAAGCTTTCTTT.

The chain combines TRBV5-5 with TRBJ1-2; 7 nucleotides line up with TRBD1. J gave up 0 bases and V 0 bases, and 2 bases lay outside the gene matches. The CDR3 extends over 15 amino acids. CDR1 and CDR2 from the germline V gene are SGHKS and YYEKEE (reference sequence). The CDR3 loop reads CASSLVQGANYGYTF. The CDR3 DNA is TGTGCCAGCAGCTTGGTCCAGGGGGCTAACTATGGCTACACCTTC.

A remark on this clone: Other DNA sequences within the sample encode an identical CDR3. This chain connects TRBV7-2 to TRBJ1-1; the D gene is possibly TRBD1 (5 bases). This CDR3 region has 13 residues. Germline CDR1 SGHTA, CDR2 FQGNSA. Trimming shortened V by 2 bases and J by 1 base, and 5 bases separated the two germline ends. The CDR3 coding sequence is TGTGCCAGCAGCTTACAGGGGAACACTGAAGCTTTCTTT. Translating it yields CASSLQGNTEAFF.

This clone was picked up one time. V is TRBV15 and J is TRBJ2-3, with 11 bases that match TRBD1. This CDR3 comprises 15 residues. Germline CDR1 is LNHNV and CDR2 is YYDKDF (reference sequence). Trimming cost V 3 bases and J 5 bases; bases outside gene matches: 4. The CDR3 protein is CATSREDRGRDTQYF. CDR3 coding DNA: TGTGCCACCAGCAGGGAGGACAGGGGGCGAGATACGCAGTATTTT.

This clone appeared a single time. The chain is built from TRBV5-6 and TRBJ1-2; D gene uncertain. The CDR3 has 12 residues. V gave up 4 bases and J gave up 8 bases, with 12 bases separating them. CDR1 is SGHDT, CDR2 YYEEEE, per germline. The CDR3 nucleotides read TGTGCCAGCAGCGGGAGGACTCGGGGCTACACCTTC. As protein: CASSGRTRGYTF.